This passage covers 20 T cell receptor beta chains from one sample sequenced in a study of blood T cell repertoires in COVID-19. Here immunoSEQ multiplex PCR was the method, and the copy in TCRdb shows in-frame clones only, minus some. The repertoire includes 470,000 or so clones, approximately 85% of them detected once, and more than 3% sits in the top ten. Sequenced: peripheral blood. These receptors all stem from a human donor in a cohort sampled during active COVID-19.

The rearrangement uses TRBV9 and TRBJ2-1; possibly TRBD2 for D (6 bases). The CDR3 contains 13 residues. The germline V gene has CDR1 SGDLS and CDR2 YYNGEE. V was clipped by 6 bases and J by 12 bases, with 19 bases between them. CDR3 in amino acids: CASTGGDGSGQFF. The CDR3 DNA sequence: TGTGCCAGCACGGGCGGGGATGGCTCGGGGCAGTTCTTC.

The chain carries TRBV7-8 and TRBJ2-2; the D gene is possibly TRBD2 (5 bases). V was trimmed by 2 bases and J by 0 bases, leaving 10 bases between them. The germline V gene encodes CDR1 SGHVS and CDR2 FQNEAQ. There are 16 residues in the CDR3. The DNA of the CDR3 is TGTGCCAGCAGCTTACTCAGCGGAACGAACACCGGGGAGCTGTTTTTT. Translating it yields CASSLLSGTNTGELFF.

The chain couples TRBV19 to TRBJ1-5, with D possibly TRBD1 on 5 matching bases. The CDR3 runs 14 residues. The germline V gene has CDR1 LNHDA and CDR2 SQIVND (reference sequence). V lost 1 base to trimming and J lost 4 bases, with 8 bases between them. The chain's CDR3 is CASSIGTRNQPQHF. In nucleotides, the CDR3 is TGTGCCAGTAGTATAGGGACAAGAAATCAGCCCCAGCATTTT. The entire variable domain, with the rest obtained from reference TRBV19 and TRBJ1-5, is as follows: DGGITQSPKYLFRKEGQNVTLSCEQNLNHDAMYWYRQDPGQGLRLIYYSQIVNDFQKGDIAEGYSVSREKKESFPLTVTSAQKNPTAFYLCASSIGTRNQPQHFGDGTRLSIL.

This sequence joins TRBV11-3 and TRBJ2-1; TRBD2 is a possible D gene (5 bases). The CDR3 is 13 residues long. Germline V lookup: CDR1 SGHNT, CDR2 YENEEA. Trimming took off 5 bases at V and 4 bases at J, with 9 bases between the two ends. CDR3 region: CASSTAVYNEQFF. The CDR3, as DNA: TGTGCCAGCAGCACAGCGGTTTACAATGAGCAGTTCTTC.

The V gene is TRBV27, the J gene TRBJ1-6; TRBD1 matches 9 bases. The CDR3 contains 17 residues. V trimming: 6 bases; J trimming: 2 bases; junction bases outside the gene matches: 8. CDR1 and CDR2 (germline): MNHEY, SMNVEV (reference sequence). CDR3 DNA: TGTGCCAGCAGACCGGGACAGGGCATAACCTATAATTCACCCCTCCACTTT. It is translated as CASRPGQGITYNSPLHF.

The CDR3 sequence: CATSRRLAGGGSYNEQFF. CDR3 sequence (DNA): TGTGCCACCAGCAGACGACTAGCGGGAGGAGGTTCCTACAATGAGCAGTTCTTC. The chain recombines TRBV15 with TRBJ2-1; 13 bases line up with TRBD2. Germline V gene data show CDR1 as LNHNV and CDR2 as YYDKDF (reference sequence). Trimming at V came to 2 bases and at J to 1 base, leaving 5 bases not matched to a gene. The CDR3 is made up of 18 amino acids.

This clone was recorded only once. The V and J genes are TRBV6-2 or TRBV6-3 and TRBJ2-7, with TRBD2 identical over 10 bases. The CDR3 is made up of 15 amino acids. The V and J ends lost 5 bases and 0 bases, in that order; junction bases with no gene match: 4. Germline V gene lookup returns CDR1 MNHEY and CDR2 SVGEGT. The CDR3 nucleotides are TGTGCCAGCAGTGACCGGACTAGCGGCTCCTACGAGCAGTACTTC. As protein: CASSDRTSGSYEQYF.

This chain connects TRBV9 to TRBJ2-1, with 7 bases matching TRBD1. After removal of 4 bases from V and 0 bases from J, the junction contained 4 bases not matched to a gene. The CDR3 is made up of 15 amino acids. The germline V gene encodes CDR1 SGDLS and CDR2 YYNGEE. CDR3: CASSPGQASYNEQFF. The CDR3 coding sequence is TGTGCCAGCAGCCCCGGACAGGCCTCCTACAATGAGCAGTTCTTC. Complete variable domain (other parts from reference TRBV9 and TRBJ2-1): DSGVTQTPKHLITATGQRVTLRCSPRSGDLSVYWYQQSLDQGLQFLIQYYNGEERAKGNILERFSAQQFPDLHSELNLSSLELGDSALYFCASSPGQASYNEQFFGPGTRLTVL.

The chain employs TRBV19 and TRBJ1-2, with 7 positions matching TRBD1. V lost 7 bases, J lost 8 bases, and 13 bases stayed unmatched. From germline, CDR1 is LNHDA and CDR2 SQIVND (reference sequence). The CDR3 is 14 residues long. This CDR3 is CASTQTGQAGGYTF. The CDR3, as DNA: TGTGCCAGTACCCAAACCGGACAGGCGGGGGGCTACACCTTC. Supplemented by reference TRBV19 and TRBJ1-2, the full variable domain reads DGGITQSPKYLFRKEGQNVTLSCEQNLNHDAMYWYRQDPGQGLRLIYYSQIVNDFQKGDIAEGYSVSREKKESFPLTVTSAQKNPTAFYLCASTQTGQAGGYTFGSGTRLTVV.

This rearrangement joins TRBV29-1 to TRBJ2-4; possible D gene TRBD1, 5 bases. CDR3 length equals 14 residues. V lost 3 bases to trimming and J lost 6 bases, with 15 bases between them. Germline V gene lookup returns CDR1 SQVTM and CDR2 ANQGSEA. The CDR3 region is CSVEFWGRSNIQYF. The DNA of the CDR3 is TGCAGCGTTGAGTTTTGGGGCAGATCAAACATTCAGTACTTC.

V is TRBV6-1 and J is TRBJ1-4, with D perhaps TRBD1 (6 bases). This CDR3 region has 16 residues. The V gene lost 4 bases and the J gene lost 2 bases, with 14 bases spanning the gap. Germline CDR1 reads MNHNS; CDR2 reads SASEGT. CDR3 protein: CASSVTYRATNEKLFF. The CDR3 nucleotides read TGTGCCAGCAGTGTCACCTACAGGGCGACTAATGAAAAACTGTTTTTT.

This chain uses TRBV5-1 with TRBJ1-2; weak D call: TRBD1 (5 bases). V was shortened by 1 base and J by 13 bases, with 17 bases between the two germline ends. The CDR3 totals 13 residues. Germline CDR1 reads SGHRS; CDR2 reads YFSETQ. CDR3 DNA: TGCGCCAGCAGCTTGTTAGGAGGGGTGGGCCCCACCTTC. The encoded protein is CASSLLGGVGPTF. The complete variable domain, with remaining parts taken from reference TRBV5-1 and TRBJ1-2, reads KAGVTQTPRYLIKTRGQQVTLSCSPISGHRSVSWYQQTPGQGLQFLFEYFSETQRNKGNFPGRFSGRQFSNSRSEMNVSTLELGDSALYLCASSLLGGVGPTFGSGTRLTVV.

This clone was seen only once. The rearrangement joins TRBV7-2 to TRBJ2-7, with 11 bases matching TRBD1. Germline assignment: CDR1 SGHTA and CDR2 FQGNSA. The CDR3 covers 15 residues. The V and J ends lost 5 bases and 3 bases, in that order; junction bases with no gene match: 6. As DNA, the CDR3 is TGTGCCAGCAGCCCCCGGACAGGGGGCAGCTACGAGCAGTACTTC. Translation: CASSPRTGGSYEQYF. Filled out from reference TRBV7-2 and TRBJ2-7, the complete variable domain reads GAGVSQSPSNKVTEKGKDVELRCDPISGHTALYWYRQSLGQGLEFLIYFQGNSAPDKSGLPSDRFSAERTGGSVSTLTIQRTQQEDSAVYLCASSPRTGGSYEQYFGPGTRLTVT.

The V and J genes are TRBV6-5 and TRBJ2-1; weak D call: TRBD2 (6 bases). Per germline, CDR1 MNHEY and CDR2 SVGAGI. The length of the CDR3 is 15 residues. V was clipped by 6 bases and J by 7 bases, with 19 bases between them. CDR3 residues: CASRITGTSQNEQFF. The CDR3 nucleotides read TGTGCCAGCAGGATTACCGGGACTTCACAAAATGAGCAGTTCTTC.

Comment on this clone: This sample includes further DNA sequences coding for the same CDR3. The chain carries TRBV9 and TRBJ2-1; 13 bases align to TRBD2. The germline gives CDR1 SGDLS, CDR2 YYNGEE. This CDR3 is 15 amino acids long. V shed 3 bases, J shed 6 bases, and the junction held 3 bases outside the gene matches. This chain's CDR3 is CASSGTSGRVNEQFF. As DNA, the CDR3 is TGTGCCAGCAGCGGTACTAGCGGGAGGGTCAATGAGCAGTTCTTC.

CDR3 DNA sequence: TGTGCCATCGGGACTACGGGCACAAGGAGCTCCTACAATGAGCAGTTCTTC. Amino acids: CAIGTTGTRSSYNEQFF. The chain recombines TRBV19 with TRBJ2-1, with 7 bases fitting TRBD2. V was pared by 10 bases and J by 0 bases, with 15 bases of the junction left unmatched. Germline V gene lookup returns CDR1 LNHDA and CDR2 SQIVND (reference sequence). This CDR3 is built from 17 residues.

This rearrangement joins TRBV7-3 to TRBJ2-2; D gene ambiguous. This CDR3 contains 16 residues. Trimming took off 3 bases at V and 4 bases at J, with 15 bases between the two ends. The V gene's germline CDR1 is SGHTA and CDR2 FQGTGA. CDR3 sequence reads: CASSFGLAVSTGELFF. Written as DNA, the CDR3 is TGTGCCAGCAGCTTTGGCCTGGCAGTCAGCACCGGGGAGCTGTTTTTT.

The J gene is TRBJ2-3, the V gene TRBV6-5, with 9 nucleotides matching TRBD2. The CDR3 loop spans 15 amino acids. CDR1 is MNHEY and CDR2 is SVGAGI in the germline V gene. Trimming removed 7 bases from V and 2 bases from J; junction bases left unmatched: 7. Here the CDR3 reads CASTRAGGYTDTQYF. The CDR3 DNA follows: TGTGCCAGCACAAGAGCGGGAGGCTACACAGATACGCAGTATTTT.

On this clone: At one of its ends the junction is not consistent with the germline gene, which may arise from a read error. The chain recombines TRBV10-1 with TRBJ2-7; 13 positions match TRBD2. The CDR3 runs 13 residues. CDR1 and CDR2 (germline): WNHNN, SYGVQD (reference sequence). CDR3 nucleotide sequence: TGCGCCAGCAGTGAGTCGCCGACTAGCGGGAGGCGGTTC. Translated: CASSESPTSGRRF.

The V and J genes are TRBV5-5 and TRBJ1-1; 10 nucleotides line up with TRBD1. The ends lost 4 bases at V and 5 bases at J; junction bases unmatched: 2. CDR3 length: 13 residues. Germline assignment: CDR1 SGHKS and CDR2 YYEKEE (reference sequence). In DNA, the CDR3 is TGTGCCAGCAGCCCGGGACAGGGGACTGAAGCTTTCTTT. Its translation is CASSPGQGTEAFF.